A selection of T cell receptor beta chains follows, all from one sample in a study of blood T cell repertoires in COVID-19. The method was immunoSEQ multiplex PCR; TCRdb's version includes in-frame clones alone and lacks a portion of them. Counted here are 230,000 or so clones, 70% to 90% occurring once; the ten biggest clones make up 2.5%. The sequenced sample was PBMCs or T cells enriched from blood (not recorded which). The receptors originated from a woman between 40 and 50 years old with acute COVID-19. The CDR3 runs from the conserved cysteine through the conserved F or W. D genes are given only for firm matches.

v_gene	d_gene	j_gene	CDR3nt	CDR3aa
TRBV6-2/TRBV6-3	.	TRBJ1-4	TGTGCCAGCAGTTACACAACAGGAAGGAGCGAAAAACTGTTTTTT	CASSYTTGRSEKLFF
TRBV14	.	TRBJ1-1	TGTGCCAGCAGCCAAGAGGGGCCGAGGGGGACCTACACTGAAGCTTTCTTT	CASSQEGPRGTYTEAFF
TRBV5-1	.	TRBJ1-1	TGCGCCAGCAGCTTGGCCCCCCCCGCGCAGAACACTGAAGCTTTCTTT	CASSLAPPAQNTEAFF
TRBV19	.	TRBJ2-3	TGTGCCAGTAGTATCCCCGGGAGTGGGGATACGCAGTATTTT	CASSIPGSGDTQYF
TRBV19	.	TRBJ2-7	TGTGCCAGTACCCCGGGGGAGCTGCGTACCAGGGAGCAGTACTTC	CASTPGELRTREQYF
TRBV9	.	TRBJ2-6	TGTGCCAGCAGCGTAGAAAGTCCGGGAAGGACGGGGGCCAACGTCCTGACTTTC	CASSVESPGRTGANVLTF
TRBV4-1	TRBD1	TRBJ2-3	TGCGCCAGCAGCCAACTAAAAGGAAGGGGGCAGAGGACAGATACGCAGTATTTT	CASSQLKGRGQRTDTQYF
TRBV7-2	TRBD1	TRBJ1-1	TGTGCCAGCAGCTCAGCCGGACAGGGCCCCAACACTGAAGCTTTCTTT	CASSSAGQGPNTEAFF
TRBV12-5	.	TRBJ1-1	TGTGCTAGTGGTTTGGGACAGGTGAGGGATGAAGCTTTCTTT	CASGLGQVRDEAFF
TRBV5-1	.	TRBJ1-2	TGCGCCAGCAGCTTGGTCGGGGGGACCAACTATGGCTACACCTTC	CASSLVGGTNYGYTF
TRBV20-1	.	TRBJ1-1	TGCAGTGCGAGTACGATTGGAGGGTGGACTGAAGCTTTCTTT	CSASTIGGWTEAFF
TRBV7-2	.	TRBJ2-5	TGTGCCAGCAGCGCGCCCGGGGGTACCCAAGAGACCCAGTACTTC	CASSAPGGTQETQYF
TRBV4-1	.	TRBJ2-7	TGCGCCAGCAGCCAAGCTCCGACAGTCCCTATCTACGAGCAGTACTTC	CASSQAPTVPIYEQYF